The subject of this entry is one TCR beta chain. Assay: immunoSEQ multiplex PCR; the TCRdb copy retains only in-frame clones and omits some. The sample consists of 150,000 to 200,000 clones, 88% of them appearing once. The data are from a study of control samples from healthy donors and cancer patients. J gave up 4 bases and V 5 bases, and 6 bases lay outside the gene matches. The CDR3 has 15 amino acids. CDR1 MNHEY and CDR2 SVGAGI come from the germline V gene. The clonotype originates from a man younger than 30 in good health. V and J are TRBV6-5 and TRBJ2-5, with 11 positions matching TRBD1. The source material was blood. Written as DNA, the CDR3 is TGTGCCAGCAGTAGGACAGGGGGCCTGGGAGAGACCCAGTACTTC. As protein: CASSRTGGLGETQYF.